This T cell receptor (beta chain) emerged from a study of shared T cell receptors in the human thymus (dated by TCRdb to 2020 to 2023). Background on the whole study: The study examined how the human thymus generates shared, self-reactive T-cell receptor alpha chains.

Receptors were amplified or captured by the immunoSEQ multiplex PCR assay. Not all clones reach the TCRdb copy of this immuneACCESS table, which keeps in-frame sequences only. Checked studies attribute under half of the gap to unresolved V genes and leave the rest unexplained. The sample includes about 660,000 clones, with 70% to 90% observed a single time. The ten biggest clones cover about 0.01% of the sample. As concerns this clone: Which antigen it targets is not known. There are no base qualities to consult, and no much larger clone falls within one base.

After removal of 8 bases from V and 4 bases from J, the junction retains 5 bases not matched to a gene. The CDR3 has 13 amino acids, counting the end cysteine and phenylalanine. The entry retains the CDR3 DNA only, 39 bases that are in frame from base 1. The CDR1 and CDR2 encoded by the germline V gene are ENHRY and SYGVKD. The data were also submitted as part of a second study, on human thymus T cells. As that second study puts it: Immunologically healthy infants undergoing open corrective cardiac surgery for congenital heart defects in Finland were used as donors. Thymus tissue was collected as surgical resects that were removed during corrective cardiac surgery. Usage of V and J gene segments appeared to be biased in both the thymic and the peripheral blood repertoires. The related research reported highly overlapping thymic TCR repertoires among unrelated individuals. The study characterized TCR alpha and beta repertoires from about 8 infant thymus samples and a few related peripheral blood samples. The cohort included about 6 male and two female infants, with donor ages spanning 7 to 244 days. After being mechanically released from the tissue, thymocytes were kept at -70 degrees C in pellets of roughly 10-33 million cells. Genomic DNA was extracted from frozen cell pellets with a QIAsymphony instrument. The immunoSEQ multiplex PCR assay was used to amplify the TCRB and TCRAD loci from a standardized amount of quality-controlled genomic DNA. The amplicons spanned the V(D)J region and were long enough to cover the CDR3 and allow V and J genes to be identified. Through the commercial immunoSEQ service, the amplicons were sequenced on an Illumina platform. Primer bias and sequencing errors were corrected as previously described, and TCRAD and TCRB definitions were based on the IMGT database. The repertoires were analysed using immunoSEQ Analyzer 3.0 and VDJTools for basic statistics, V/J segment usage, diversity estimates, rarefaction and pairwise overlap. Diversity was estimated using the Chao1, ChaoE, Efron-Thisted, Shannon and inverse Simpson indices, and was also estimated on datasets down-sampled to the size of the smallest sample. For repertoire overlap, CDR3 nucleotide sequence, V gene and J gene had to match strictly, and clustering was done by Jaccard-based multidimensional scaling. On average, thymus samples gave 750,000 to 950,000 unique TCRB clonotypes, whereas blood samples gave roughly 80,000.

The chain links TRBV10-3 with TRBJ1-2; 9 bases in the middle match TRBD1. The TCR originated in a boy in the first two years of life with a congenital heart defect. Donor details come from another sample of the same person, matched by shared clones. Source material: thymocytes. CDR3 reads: CAISGQGAYGYTF. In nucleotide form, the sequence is TGTGCCATCTCGGGACAGGGTGCCTATGGCTACACCTTC.